This T cell receptor beta chain came from a study of blood T cell repertoires in COVID-19. Study summary: T cells, B-cell-depleted T cells, or PBMCs supplied cDNA or gDNA.

In the original workflow: By means of reference gene primer amplification, nucleated cell counts were estimated. Libraries were prepared by immunoSEQ multiplex PCR; TCRdb keeps only in-frame clonotypes and omits some of them. V and J calls and clone size come straight from that table; D and trimming were deduced from the DNA. The sample shows 50,000 to 60,000 clones, 85% of them seen only once. Germline assignment: CDR1 SGHTA and CDR2 FQGTGA. Trimming removed 1 base from V and 5 bases from J, with 9 bases in between. This CDR3 region has 13 residues. The chain joins TRBV7-3 to TRBJ2-7, with D perhaps TRBD2 (5 bases). This clonotype originated in a human donor in a cohort sampled during active COVID-19. Sample: peripheral blood. The CDR3 nucleotides are TGTGCCAGCAGCTTAAACCTCGGGGACGAGCAGTACTTC. Translated: CASSLNLGDEQYF.